The 2 T cell receptor beta chains listed next were all sequenced from one sample in a study of blood T cell repertoires in COVID-19. Assay: immunoSEQ multiplex PCR; the TCRdb copy retains only in-frame clones and omits some. Of over 250,000 clones listed, around 87% are singletons. Sequenced: peripheral blood. These receptors were taken from a woman in her forties or fifties with acute or convalescent COVID-19.

The J gene is TRBJ2-1, the V gene TRBV30; TRBD2 agrees at 7 bases. The CDR3 sequence is 14 residues long. Trimming at V came to 4 bases and at J to 8 bases, leaving 11 bases not matched to a gene. Looked up from germline, CDR1 is GTSNPN and CDR2 is SVGIG (reference sequence). Written as DNA, the CDR3 is TGTGCCTGGACTCAATGGCGGGAGTCCCATGAGCAGTTCTTC. It codes for CAWTQWRESHEQFF.

The rearrangement uses TRBV2 and TRBJ1-1; D unresolved. The ends were cut back, 8 bases at V and 0 bases at J, with 10 bases in the middle. Germline V gene sequence: CDR1 SNHLY, CDR2 FYNNEI. The CDR3 runs 13 residues. CDR3 region: CASGRELNTEAFF. CDR3 in DNA: TGTGCCAGCGGGAGGGAATTGAACACTGAAGCTTTCTTT. The full variable domain, in which reference TRBV2 and TRBJ1-1 provide the parts outside the CDR3, is EPEVTQTPSHQVTQMGQEVILRCVPISNHLYFYWYRQILGQKVEFLVSFYNNEISEKSEIFDDQFSVERPDGSNFTLKIRSTKLEDSAMYFCASGRELNTEAFFGQGTRLTVV.